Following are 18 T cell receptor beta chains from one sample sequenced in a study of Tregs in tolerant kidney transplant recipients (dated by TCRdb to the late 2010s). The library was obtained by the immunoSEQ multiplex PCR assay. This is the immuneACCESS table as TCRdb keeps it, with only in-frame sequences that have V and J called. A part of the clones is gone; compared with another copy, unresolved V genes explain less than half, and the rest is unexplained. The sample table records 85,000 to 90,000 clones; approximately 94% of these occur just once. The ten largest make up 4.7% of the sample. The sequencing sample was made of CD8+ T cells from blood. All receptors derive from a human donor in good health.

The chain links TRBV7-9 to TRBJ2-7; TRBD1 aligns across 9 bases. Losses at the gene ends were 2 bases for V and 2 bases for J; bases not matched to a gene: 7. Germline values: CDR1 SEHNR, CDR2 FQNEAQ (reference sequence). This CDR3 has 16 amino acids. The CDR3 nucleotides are TGTGCCAGCAGCTTACCCTCTGACAGGGGGGCCTACGAGCAGTACTTC. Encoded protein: CASSLPSDRGAYEQYF. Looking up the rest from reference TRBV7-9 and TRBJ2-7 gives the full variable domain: DTGVSQNPRHKITKRGQNVTFRCDPISEHNRLYWYRQTLGQGPEFLTYFQNEAQLEKSRLLSDRFSAERPKGSFSTLEIQRTEQGDSAMYLCASSLPSDRGAYEQYFGPGTRLTVT.

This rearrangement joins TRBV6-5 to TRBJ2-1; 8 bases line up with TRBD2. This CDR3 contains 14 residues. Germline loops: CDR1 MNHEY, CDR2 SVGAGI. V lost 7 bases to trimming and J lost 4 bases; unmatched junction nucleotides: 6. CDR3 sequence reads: CASTPGGAYNEQFF. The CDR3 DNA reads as TGTGCCAGCACCCCCGGGGGGGCTTACAATGAGCAGTTCTTC.

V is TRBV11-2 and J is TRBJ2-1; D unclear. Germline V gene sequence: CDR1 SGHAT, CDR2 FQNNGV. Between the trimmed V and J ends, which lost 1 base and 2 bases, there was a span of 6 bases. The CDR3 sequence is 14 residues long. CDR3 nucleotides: TGTGCCAGCAGCTTAGCCGCAGCCTACAATGAGCAGTTCTTC. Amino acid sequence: CASSLAAAYNEQFF.

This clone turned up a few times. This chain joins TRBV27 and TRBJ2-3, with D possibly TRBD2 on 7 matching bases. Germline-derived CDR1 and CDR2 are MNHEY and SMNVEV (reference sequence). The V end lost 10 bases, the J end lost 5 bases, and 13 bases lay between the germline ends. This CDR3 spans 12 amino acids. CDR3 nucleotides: TGTGCCATCGGGGGGCTGCAAGATACGCAGTATTTT. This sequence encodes CAIGGLQDTQYF.

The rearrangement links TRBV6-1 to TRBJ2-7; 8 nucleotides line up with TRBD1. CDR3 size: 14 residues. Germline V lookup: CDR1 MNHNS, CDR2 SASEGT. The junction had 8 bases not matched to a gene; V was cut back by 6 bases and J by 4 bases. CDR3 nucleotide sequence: TGTGCCAGCAGCCTCGACAGGGGCTCTTACGAGCAGTACTTC. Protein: CASSLDRGSYEQYF.

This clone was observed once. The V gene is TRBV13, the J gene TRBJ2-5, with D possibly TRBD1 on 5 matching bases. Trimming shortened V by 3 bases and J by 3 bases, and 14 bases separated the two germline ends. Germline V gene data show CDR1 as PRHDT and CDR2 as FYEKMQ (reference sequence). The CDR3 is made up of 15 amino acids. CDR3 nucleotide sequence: TGTGCCAGCAGCTTCCCCCCAGGGTATGAAGAGACCCAGTACTTC. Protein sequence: CASSFPPGYEETQYF.

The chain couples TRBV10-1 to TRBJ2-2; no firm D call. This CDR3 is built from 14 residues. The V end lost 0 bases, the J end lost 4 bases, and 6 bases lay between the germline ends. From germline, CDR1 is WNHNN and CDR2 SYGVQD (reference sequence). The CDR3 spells CASSESPLTGELFF. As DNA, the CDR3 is TGCGCCAGCAGTGAGTCGCCACTCACCGGGGAGCTGTTTTTT.

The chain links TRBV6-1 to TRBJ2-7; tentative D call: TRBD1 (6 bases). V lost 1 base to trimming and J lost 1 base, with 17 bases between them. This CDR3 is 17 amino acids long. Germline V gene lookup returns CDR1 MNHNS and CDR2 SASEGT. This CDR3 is CASSEDVQGEVSYEQYF. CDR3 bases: TGTGCCAGCAGTGAAGACGTACAGGGTGAGGTATCCTACGAGCAGTACTTC.

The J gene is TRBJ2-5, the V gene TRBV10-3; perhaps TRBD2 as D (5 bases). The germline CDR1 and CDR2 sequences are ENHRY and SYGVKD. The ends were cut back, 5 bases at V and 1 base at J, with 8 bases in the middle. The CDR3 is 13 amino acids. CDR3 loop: CAISIRGQETQYF. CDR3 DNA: TGTGCCATCAGTATCCGGGGCCAAGAGACCCAGTACTTC.

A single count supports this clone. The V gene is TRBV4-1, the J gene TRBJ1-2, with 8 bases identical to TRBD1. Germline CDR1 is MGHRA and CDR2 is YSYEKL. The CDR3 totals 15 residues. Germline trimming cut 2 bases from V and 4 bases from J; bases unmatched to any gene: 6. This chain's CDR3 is CASSQLPDRGYGYTF. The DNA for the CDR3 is TGCGCCAGCAGCCAACTGCCCGACAGGGGCTATGGCTACACCTTC.

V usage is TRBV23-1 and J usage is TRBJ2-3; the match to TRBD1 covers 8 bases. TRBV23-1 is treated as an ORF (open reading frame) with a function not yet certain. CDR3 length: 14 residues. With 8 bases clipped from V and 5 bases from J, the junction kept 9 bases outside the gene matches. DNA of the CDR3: TGCGCCAGCGGCGGACAGGGATTTGTAGATACGCAGTATTTT. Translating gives CASGGQGFVDTQYF.

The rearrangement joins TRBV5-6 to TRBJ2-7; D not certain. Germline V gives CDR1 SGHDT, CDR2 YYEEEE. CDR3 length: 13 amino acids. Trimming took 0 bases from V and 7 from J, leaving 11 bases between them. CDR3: CASSLGQTLEQYF. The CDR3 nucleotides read TGTGCCAGCAGCTTGGGGCAGACTTTGGAGCAGTACTTC.

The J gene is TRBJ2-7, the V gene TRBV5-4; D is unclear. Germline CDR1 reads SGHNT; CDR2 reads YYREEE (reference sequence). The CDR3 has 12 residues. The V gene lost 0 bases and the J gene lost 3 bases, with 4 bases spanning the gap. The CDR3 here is CASSLDDYEQYF. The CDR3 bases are TGTGCCAGCAGCTTGGACGACTACGAGCAGTACTTC. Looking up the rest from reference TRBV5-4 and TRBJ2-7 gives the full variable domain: ETGVTQSPTHLIKTRGQQVTLRCSSQSGHNTVSWYQQALGQGPQFIFQYYREEENGRGNFPPRFSGLQFPNYSSELNVNALELDDSALYLCASSLDDYEQYFGPGTRLTVT.

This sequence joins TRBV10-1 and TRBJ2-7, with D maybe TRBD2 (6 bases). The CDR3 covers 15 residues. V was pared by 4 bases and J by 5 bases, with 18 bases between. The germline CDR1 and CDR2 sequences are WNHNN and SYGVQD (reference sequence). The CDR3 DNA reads TGCGCCAGCAGTGCGGCTAGCGAGCTACCCGACGAGCAGTACTTC. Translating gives CASSAASELPDEQYF.

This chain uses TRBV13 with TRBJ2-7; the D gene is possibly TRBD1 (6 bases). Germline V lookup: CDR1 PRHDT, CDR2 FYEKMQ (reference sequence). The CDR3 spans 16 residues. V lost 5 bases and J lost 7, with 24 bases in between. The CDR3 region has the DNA TGTGCCAGCAGCAATACTGCCGGGACAAAAACTGGAGAGCAGTACTTC. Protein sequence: CASSNTAGTKTGEQYF.

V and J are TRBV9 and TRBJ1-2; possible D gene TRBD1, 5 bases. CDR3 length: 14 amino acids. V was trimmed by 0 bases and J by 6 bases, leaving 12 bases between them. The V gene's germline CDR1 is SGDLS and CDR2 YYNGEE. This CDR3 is CASSVVSGLDGYTF. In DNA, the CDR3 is TGTGCCAGCAGCGTAGTATCAGGGTTGGATGGCTACACCTTC.

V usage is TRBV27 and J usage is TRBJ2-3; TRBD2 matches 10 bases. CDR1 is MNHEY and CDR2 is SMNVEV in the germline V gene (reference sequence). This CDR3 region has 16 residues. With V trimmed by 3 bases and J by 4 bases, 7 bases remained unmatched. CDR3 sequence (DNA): TGTGCCAGCAGTTTCTTCCTAGCGGGAGCGGCAGATACGCAGTATTTT. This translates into CASSFFLAGAADTQYF.

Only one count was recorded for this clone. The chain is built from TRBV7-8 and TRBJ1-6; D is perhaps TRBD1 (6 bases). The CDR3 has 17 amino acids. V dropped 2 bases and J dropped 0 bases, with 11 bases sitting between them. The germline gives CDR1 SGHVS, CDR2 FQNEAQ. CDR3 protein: CASSLRGQSSYNSPLHF. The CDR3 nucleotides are TGTGCCAGCAGCTTAAGGGGACAAAGCTCCTATAATTCACCCCTCCACTTT.